Following are 12 T cell receptor beta chains from one sample sequenced in a study of T cells in Graves' hyperthyroidism and ophthalmopathy. Researchers amplified the TCR beta CDR3 regions from RNA transcripts. The TCR CDR3 first-round RT-PCR relied on the HTBI primer set. TCRdb fed the multiplex PCR reads into MiXCR, producing one record per CDR3 protein. The sample shows about 600,000 distinct CDR3 sequences, 13% to 15% of them seen only once. The specimen was blood. The source of these receptors is a woman in her 50s with Graves' ophthalmopathy.

The sample holds many counts of this clonotype. J is TRBJ1-1 and V is TRBV7-2; 8 bases match TRBD1. This CDR3 has 15 amino acids. Germline CDR1 is SGHTA and CDR2 is FQGNSA. V shed 5 bases, J shed 4 bases, and the junction held 9 bases outside the gene matches. CDR3 bases: TGTGCCAGCAGCCCCCGGACAGGGACAGGCACTGAAGCTTTCTTT. Its translation: CASSPRTGTGTEAFF.

The chain has TRBV5-5 and TRBJ1-4, with a possible D match to TRBD1 (6 bases). Trimming stripped 6 bases from V and 11 bases from J, with 20 bases between. This CDR3 contains 14 residues. The V gene's germline CDR1 is SGHKS and CDR2 YYEKEE (reference sequence). This CDR3 reads CASTHTTGRGKLFF. In DNA form, the CDR3 reads TGTGCCAGCACTCATACCACAGGGCGCGGGAAACTGTTTTTT.

This clonotype has ten or more counts. The chain carries TRBV12-3 or TRBV12-4 and TRBJ1-4; D remains unclear. Between the trimmed V and J ends, which lost 6 bases and 12 bases, there was a span of 17 bases. The CDR3 totals 13 residues. CDR3 loop: CASSLRTGAELFF. CDR3 DNA sequence: TGTGCCAGCAGCCTTCGGACGGGCGCGGAACTGTTTTTT.

V gene TRBV6-1 combines with J gene TRBJ1-2; 9 bases agree with TRBD1. Germline V CDR1 and CDR2: MNHNS, SASEGT. Trimming took 1 base from V and 6 from J; bases not matched to a gene: 0. The CDR3 runs to 13 residues. The CDR3 DNA is TGTGCCAGCAGTGAAGGGACAGGGGATGGCTACACCTTC. Translating gives CASSEGTGDGYTF.

This clonotype was seen many times. The chain joins TRBV28 to TRBJ2-1; 7 bases are shared with TRBD2. Germline trimming cut 9 bases from V and 5 bases from J; bases unmatched to any gene: 13. Germline V gene data show CDR1 as MDHEN and CDR2 as SYDVKM. CDR3 length equals 15 residues. The CDR3 spells CASHTGTTPNNEQFF. The CDR3 coding sequence is TGTGCCAGTCACACCGGGACTACCCCTAACAATGAGCAGTTCTTC. Drawing the rest from reference TRBV28 and TRBJ2-1, the complete variable domain is DVKVTQSSRYLVKRTGEKVFLECVQDMDHENMFWYRQDPGLGLRLIYFSYDVKMKEKGDIPEGYSVSREKKERFSLILESASTNQTSMYLCASHTGTTPNNEQFFGPGTRLTVL.

The table lists this clonotype with many counts. Here the CDR3 reads CSANGQGNNSPLHF. The CDR3 DNA reads as TGCAGTGCCAACGGACAGGGCAATAATTCACCCCTCCACTTT. The chain uses TRBV20-1 and TRBJ1-6, with TRBD1 identical over 8 bases. This CDR3 is 14 amino acids long. Germline V gene data show CDR1 as DFQATT and CDR2 as SNEGSKA (reference sequence). The V segment lost 6 bases and the J segment 5 bases; nucleotides outside the gene matches: 6.

This clonotype was counted at least ten times. The chain links TRBV28 to TRBJ1-5, with D tentatively TRBD1 (6 bases). There are 13 residues in the CDR3. With 6 bases removed from V and 10 bases from J, the gap between germline ends came to 16 bases. The germline V gene has CDR1 MDHEN and CDR2 SYDVKM. The CDR3 DNA is TGTGCCAGCAGCCAACAGGGAGGGCAACCCCAGCATTTT. It is translated as CASSQQGGQPQHF.

This clonotype was observed at least ten times. CDR3 sequence reads: CASSLAGTQYF. In DNA form, the CDR3 reads TGTGCCAGCAGCTTAGCGGGGACCCAGTACTTC. The chain recombines TRBV11-3 with TRBJ2-5; no definite D call. From germline, CDR1 is SGHNT and CDR2 YENEEA. CDR3 length equals 11 residues. V was trimmed by 1 base and J by 7 bases, leaving 4 bases between them.

Regarding this clonotype: One end of the junction is discordant with germline, which a read error may explain. CDR3 amino acids: CASSSAGSSGANVLAF. The CDR3 nucleotides read TGTGCCAGCAGTTCAGCGGGAAGCTCTGGGGCCAACGTCCTGGCTTTC. The chain combines TRBV28 with TRBJ2-6; 7 positions agree with TRBD2. Germline V gives CDR1 MDHEN, CDR2 SYDVKM. This CDR3 contains 16 residues.

This clonotype was detected many times. V usage is TRBV5-1 and J usage is TRBJ2-3, with 8 bases fitting TRBD2. This CDR3 region has 15 residues. Germline assignment: CDR1 SGHRS and CDR2 YFSETQ. The trim removed 3 bases at V and 0 bases at J, leaving 3 bases unmatched. The CDR3 DNA sequence: TGCGCCAGCAGCTCCTCTAGCGGGAGCACAGATACGCAGTATTTT. Amino acid sequence: CASSSSSGSTDTQYF.

This clonotype was found many times. Written as DNA, the CDR3 is TGTGCCAGCAGTGCTAGCGGGAGGGCCGACACCGGGGAGCTGTTTTTT. Amino acid sequence: CASSASGRADTGELFF. The chain links TRBV12-3 or TRBV12-4 to TRBJ2-2, with TRBD2 matching over 12 bases. This CDR3 has 16 amino acids. V lost 5 bases to trimming and J lost 3 bases; unmatched junction nucleotides: 4.

This clonotype has ten or more counts. V is TRBV6-2 or TRBV6-3 and J is TRBJ2-7; TRBD2 matches 8 bases. The CDR3 has 14 amino acids. Trimming at V came to 4 bases and at J to 6 bases, leaving 8 bases not matched to a gene. Germline V gene sequence: CDR1 MNHEY, CDR2 SVGEGT. CDR3 loop: CASSFTGTSTEQYF. The CDR3 DNA reads TGTGCCAGCAGTTTCACAGGGACTAGTACCGAGCAGTACTTC.